Below, 7 T cell receptor beta chains from the same sample are listed, as sequenced in a study of cytomegalovirus exposure and HLA in healthy donors. PCR amplification relied on 60 Vbeta primers (plus 13 Jbeta primers). Clones were sequenced by immunoSEQ multiplex PCR, and TCRdb holds only the in-frame ones, with some missing. The sample lists about 110,000 clones; 65% to 85% were seen once. Sequencing was carried out using PBMCs. These TCRs come from a man aged 50-59 years in good health and CMV-seronegative.

The rearrangement links TRBV18 to TRBJ1-6; 7 bases match TRBD1. The CDR3 runs 17 residues. Germline V CDR1 and CDR2: KGHSH, LQKENI. J gave up 7 bases and V 3 bases, and 12 bases lay outside the gene matches. In DNA form, the CDR3 reads TGTGCCAGCTCACCCTCCCGACAGGGATTCCTGAATTCACCCCTCCACTTT. Its translation is CASSPSRQGFLNSPLHF.

The V call is TRBV5-4, the J call TRBJ2-7; 13 nucleotides match TRBD2. The CDR3 consists of 16 residues. J lost 4 bases, V lost 4 bases, and 8 bases had no gene match. Germline CDR1 is SGHNT and CDR2 is YYREEE (reference sequence). The CDR3 is CASSPRTSGSVYEQYF. As DNA, the CDR3 is TGTGCCAGCAGCCCTAGGACTAGCGGGAGTGTGTACGAGCAGTACTTC.

This rearrangement joins TRBV4-3 to TRBJ1-2, with 12 bases lining up with TRBD1. V was pared by 3 bases and J by 7 bases, with 12 bases of the junction left unmatched. The CDR3 consists of 17 residues. Germline CDR1 reads LGHNA; CDR2 reads YSLEER. CDR3 coding DNA: TGCGCCAGCAGCCAGGGACGCCGGGACAGGGGGCGCGGTGGCTACACCTTC. Translated, it gives CASSQGRRDRGRGGYTF.

This chain connects TRBV27 to TRBJ1-6; D is perhaps TRBD1 (6 bases). The ends were cut back, 4 bases at V and 5 bases at J, with 15 bases in the middle. Looked up from germline, CDR1 is MNHEY and CDR2 is SMNVEV (reference sequence). This CDR3 has 16 amino acids. The chain's CDR3 is CASSWPQGFDNSPLHF. DNA of the CDR3: TGTGCCAGCAGTTGGCCACAGGGTTTTGATAATTCACCCCTCCACTTT.

The V gene is TRBV4-2, the J gene TRBJ1-1; possibly TRBD1 for D (5 bases). CDR1 LGHNA and CDR2 YNFKEQ come from the germline V gene. This CDR3 is built from 16 residues. The germline V and J ends were trimmed by 0 bases and 4 bases, with 15 bases remaining between them. CDR3 DNA sequence: TGTGCCAGCAGCCAAGAGACAGCAGCCTTGGGCACTGAAGCTTTCTTT. Amino acids: CASSQETAALGTEAFF.

The chain carries TRBV9 and TRBJ1-1; D uncertain. Trimming removed 6 bases at V and 3 bases at J, with 12 bases between. Germline V CDR1 and CDR2: SGDLS, YYNGEE. The CDR3 has 13 residues. The CDR3 sequence is CASNASPDTEAFF. In DNA form, the CDR3 reads TGTGCCAGCAATGCGTCGCCGGACACTGAAGCTTTCTTT.

V gene TRBV6-5 combines with J gene TRBJ1-2; perhaps TRBD1 as D (6 bases). The CDR3 runs to 15 residues. Germline-derived CDR1 and CDR2 are MNHEY and SVGAGI. V gave up 5 bases and J gave up 8 bases, with 21 bases separating them. The CDR3 DNA reads TGTGCCAGCAGTCGGCAAAGCCGGACAGTGGAAGGCTACACCTTC. It translates to CASSRQSRTVEGYTF.